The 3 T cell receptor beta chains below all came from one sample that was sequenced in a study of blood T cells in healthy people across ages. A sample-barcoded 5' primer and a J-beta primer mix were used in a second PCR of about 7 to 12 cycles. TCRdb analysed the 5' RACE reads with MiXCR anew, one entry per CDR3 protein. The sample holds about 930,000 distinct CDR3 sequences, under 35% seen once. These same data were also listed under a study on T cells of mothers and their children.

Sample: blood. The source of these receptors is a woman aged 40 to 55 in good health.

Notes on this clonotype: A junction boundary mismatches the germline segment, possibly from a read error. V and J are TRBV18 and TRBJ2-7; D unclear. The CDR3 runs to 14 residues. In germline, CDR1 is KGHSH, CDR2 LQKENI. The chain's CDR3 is CAGSPALARLEQYF. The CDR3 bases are TGTGCCGGCTCACCCGCCCTCGCAAGGCTCGAGCAGTACTTC.

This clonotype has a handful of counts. CDR3 in amino acids: CASSGGPATNEKLFF. The CDR3 DNA reads TGTGCCAGCAGTGGGGGCCCTGCAACTAATGAAAAACTGTTTTTT. V usage is TRBV2 and J usage is TRBJ1-4; D may be TRBD1 (5 bases). In germline, CDR1 is SNHLY, CDR2 FYNNEI. Trimming removed 4 bases at V and 0 bases at J, with 9 bases between. The CDR3 consists of 15 residues. Drawing the rest from reference TRBV2 and TRBJ1-4, the complete variable domain is EPEVTQTPSHQVTQMGQEVILRCVPISNHLYFYWYRQILGQKVEFLVSFYNNEISEKSEIFDDQFSVERPDGSNFTLKIRSTKLEDSAMYFCASSGGPATNEKLFFGSGTQLSVL.

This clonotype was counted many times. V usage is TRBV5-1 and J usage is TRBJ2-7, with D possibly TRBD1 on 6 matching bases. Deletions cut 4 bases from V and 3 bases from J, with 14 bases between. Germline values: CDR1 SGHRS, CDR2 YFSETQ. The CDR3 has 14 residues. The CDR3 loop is CASSRQSRGYEQYF. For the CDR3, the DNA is TGCGCCAGCAGCAGACAGAGCAGGGGCTACGAGCAGTACTTC.